This T cell receptor beta chain is from a study of beta chain features in type 1 diabetes (dated by TCRdb to the late 2010s). With regard to the full study: Patients and healthy donors did not differ in mean age, gender distribution, total cell number or subset yield. A total of approximately 100 million sorted cells were examined across all samples, and the number of cells per subset was strongly correlated with RNA yield. In the study, recently diagnosed type 1 diabetes patients and matched healthy donors were compared on the TCRB repertoires of their sorted circulating CD4+ T cell subsets. Whereas all 30 or so donors provided naive and central memory subsets, regulatory and stem cell-like memory subsets were isolated from just 8 patients and roughly eight healthy donors.

What the work shows at the level of the full study, not this receptor alone: Type 1 diabetes patients showed a moderate but significant shortening of TCRB CDR3 length in all four CD4+ subsets. PCR might favor shorter templates, but patient and control samples were amplified and corrected together, so any skew would affect both groups equally. Sequencing cDNA rather than genomic DNA could over-represent highly expressing activated cells, although activation and CD3 levels did not differ between groups. Naive, central memory and regulatory TCRB repertoires appeared more similar among patients than among healthy donors. Fewer insertions and more nucleotide deletions at VDJ recombination sites were observed in patients with type 1 diabetes, implying thymic rearrangement abnormalities. HLA sub-analyses involved small numbers of individuals, so any influence of HLA type on TCRB rearrangement remained unresolved.

The entire isolated RNA was reverse transcribed using the High Capacity cDNA Reverse Transcription Kit, and thus expressed TCRB transcripts were sequenced. Deep immunoSEQ sequencing was applied to naive, central memory and regulatory T cell samples, giving an average of around 4 million total reads per sample. Sorted cells were lysed in RLT buffer, and RNA was extracted using DNase-treated RNeasy Micro or Mini kits according to cell number. To prevent cross-contamination, each cell subset was processed individually, whereas patient and healthy donor samples were processed jointly. The immunoSEQ multiplex PCR was used to amplify TCRB sequences from cDNA, generating 87-bp fragments that spanned the CDR3 region. Sequencing of the amplicons was performed on the Illumina HiSeq platform. Turning to the authors' computational methods: PCR bias was corrected computationally using synthetic template baselines, and reads within Hamming distance 2 were collapsed, with unmergeable singletons discarded. Reads were aligned against IMGT to assign V, D and J genes, CDR3 length and insertions or deletions at six rearrangement sites. Clonotype counts were normalized to sorted cell number within each subset before computing true diversity and Gini coefficients with the tcR R package. The overlap coefficient, calculated on TCRB nucleotide sequences, was used to quantify repertoire sharing. Out-of-frame TCRB sequences from naive cells were analyzed as a proxy for the pre-selection repertoire. TCRdb stores this immuneACCESS table with in-frame sequences only. Part of the clones is absent; in the studies checked, under half of the shortfall reflects unresolved V genes, and no reason is known for the rest. The DNA gave D and trimming, while V, J and clone size come from that table. This sample has hundreds of thousands of clones in its table, and 7.5% to 10% of those were observed once. The top ten hold about 0.037% of the sample.

On this clone itself: Its recognized antigen is unknown. No base-level quality is on record; no much larger clone is a single base apart.

Each donor gave one peripheral blood draw, around 100 mL on average, collected into heparinised tubes. Using a panel that included CD45RO, CCR7, CD25, CD127, CD95 and CD27, naive, central memory, regulatory and stem cell-like memory CD4+ T cells were sorted on a BD FACSAria II. A purity above 95% was achieved for all sorted populations. Right away, PBMCs were isolated by Lymphoprep density gradient centrifugation and were stained directly, with no culture step. Samples were stained and sorted in pairs, with one healthy donor and one patient per experiment, so that batch effects were minimized. Trimming at the junction amounts to 0 bases on V and 1 base on J, and the germline ends lie 15 bases apart. In the germline V gene, CDR1 corresponds to MGHRA and CDR2 to YSYEKL. Counted from cysteine to phenylalanine, this CDR3 has 17 amino acids. The CDR3 DNA has 51 bases and is translated from base 1.

The sequenced sample consisted of naive CD4+ T cells from blood. The sample's cell subset or site label, in plain terms: true naive CD4+ T cells. The sequence links TRBV4-1 to TRBJ1-1; TRBD1 is perhaps the D gene, given 5 matching bases. This receptor was taken from a woman aged 18-29 years in good health. The nucleotide sequence is TGCGCCAGCAGCCAAGACTTGGTTTTGACAGCGAACACTGAAGCTTTCTTT. Its translation is CASSQDLVLTANTEAFF.